These 9 T cell receptor beta chains originate from one sample sequenced in a study of shared clonotypes between healthy human individuals (dated by TCRdb to 2018 to 2021). CD8 naive samples were CD45RO-negative cells positively selected for CCR7, giving a CD45RA+CCR7+ population that excluded TemRA cells. Library prep was done by the immunoSEQ multiplex PCR assay. The clones in this table, taken by TCRdb from immuneACCESS, are in-frame only. Not every clone is retained; where verified, under half of the shortfall comes from an unresolved V gene, and the cause of the rest is unknown. The table for this sample lists just over 2,000,000 clones; approximately 95% of them were counted only once. The ten largest clones take up around 1.1% of the sample. The source material was naive CD8+ T cells sorted from blood. What the cell subset or site label conveys for this sample: CD45RA+CCR7+. These receptors originate from a man between 18 and 35 years old in good health.

The chain is built from TRBV28 and TRBJ2-1, with TRBD1 identical over 8 bases. The CDR3 extends over 14 amino acids. V was pared by 7 bases and J by 6 bases, with 8 bases of the junction left unmatched. The germline CDR1 and CDR2 sequences are MDHEN and SYDVKM. In DNA form, the CDR3 reads TGTGCCAGCAAATCGACAGGGGTAGGCAATGAGCAGTTCTTC. Translated: CASKSTGVGNEQFF.

This chain connects TRBV27 to TRBJ2-5; possibly TRBD1 or TRBD2 for D (5 bases each). The V end was cut by 1 base, the J end by 2 bases, with 8 bases between. The CDR3 sequence is 14 residues long. Germline V gene sequence: CDR1 MNHEY, CDR2 SMNVEV (reference sequence). CDR3: CASSLWGPQETQYF. CDR3 DNA: TGTGCCAGCAGTTTATGGGGACCACAAGAGACCCAGTACTTC.

The V call is TRBV9, the J call TRBJ1-2, with TRBD1 matching over 7 bases. V shed 6 bases, J shed 6 bases, and the junction held 11 bases outside the gene matches. Germline CDR1 is SGDLS and CDR2 is YYNGEE. The CDR3 runs to 14 residues. The CDR3 DNA reads as TGTGCCAGCACCCGACAGGGCAATTCTGATGGCTACACCTTC. This translates into CASTRQGNSDGYTF.

The chain carries TRBV7-9 and TRBJ2-5; D possibly corresponds to TRBD2 (6 bases). Trimming removed 5 bases at V and 2 bases at J, with 18 bases between. In germline, CDR1 is SEHNR, CDR2 FQNEAQ (reference sequence). The CDR3 extends over 16 amino acids. CDR3 nucleotide sequence: TGTGCCAGCAGCGGGCGGGATCCCGGATTACAAGAGACCCAGTACTTC. Its translation: CASSGRDPGLQETQYF.

A remark on this clone: Other DNA sequences of this sample code for an identical CDR3. The rearrangement joins TRBV9 to TRBJ2-3, with D hard to call. Germline CDR1 and CDR2: SGDLS and YYNGEE. The V end was cut by 2 bases, the J end by 1 base, with 8 bases between. CDR3 length: 14 amino acids. CDR3 loop: CASSVELRTDTQYF. Written as DNA, the CDR3 is TGTGCCAGCAGCGTGGAACTTCGCACAGATACGCAGTATTTT.

This sequence joins TRBV27 and TRBJ2-3, with a tentative D call TRBD2 (6 bases). CDR1 is MNHEY and CDR2 is SMNVEV in the germline V gene (reference sequence). V was shortened by 5 bases and J by 11 bases, with 17 bases between the two germline ends. CDR3 size: 13 residues. CDR3 DNA sequence: TGTGCCAGCAGTCTCCGGTGGCCGGGGGTGCAGTATTTT. Translating it yields CASSLRWPGVQYF.

The CDR3 here is CAWMGPGAGEKLFF. In DNA, the CDR3 is TGTGCCTGGATGGGACCTGGGGCAGGTGAAAAACTGTTTTTT. The rearrangement joins TRBV30 to TRBJ1-4; tentative D call: TRBD1 (5 bases). Trimming left V 4 bases short and J 7 bases short, with 16 bases between. The germline CDR1 and CDR2 sequences are GTSNPN and SVGIG (reference sequence). The CDR3 totals 14 residues.

In this sample, this clone turned up once. The chain uses TRBV5-1 and TRBJ2-7; D call uncertain. The V gene's germline CDR1 is SGHRS and CDR2 YFSETQ. The CDR3 runs 13 residues. V dropped 0 bases and J dropped 7 bases, with 11 bases sitting between them. CDR3 DNA: TGCGCCAGCAGCTTGGGTCCCTCAGGAGAGCAGTACTTC. Protein sequence: CASSLGPSGEQYF.

The J gene is TRBJ1-2, the V gene TRBV25-1; 7 bases align to TRBD1. Germline lookup yields CDR1 MGHDK and CDR2 SYGVNS. The CDR3 contains 15 residues. V shed 4 bases and J 0 bases; nucleotides not matched to a gene: 5. CDR3 bases: TGTGCCAGCAGTGGGAACAGGGGAACTAACTATGGCTACACCTTC. As protein: CASSGNRGTNYGYTF.